Listed below are T cell receptor beta chains from one sample, sequenced in a study of sequential checkpoint blockade in melanoma. The table came from immunoSEQ multiplex PCR; TCRdb's copy has only in-frame clones and leaves some out. The sample consists of some 16,000 clones, 90% to 95% of them appearing once. The input for sequencing was CD8+ T cells sorted from blood (inferred from file names), taken from a patient given nivolumab and ipilimumab in sequence. The source of these receptors is a human donor with melanoma. Both conserved end residues are part of each CDR3. A D gene is named only where the DNA matches it firmly. Not every row has a clone size; where given, it reads once, few, many or a size class.

j_call d_call clone_size cdr3_length v_call cdr3_aa cdr3_nt
TRBJ1-4 TRBD1 . 16 TRBV4-3 CASSQGQGGRNEKLFF TGCGCCAGCAGCCAAGGACAGGGGGGACGGAATGAAAAACTGTTTTTT
TRBJ2-7 TRBD1 . 20 TRBV2 CASRQGASSRSSVLPYEQYF TGTGCCAGCAGGCAGGGGGCCTCATCAAGATCTAGCGTGTTACCCTACGAGCAGTACTTC
TRBJ1-6 TRBD1 . 16 TRBV28 CASSLMTGGARSPLHF TGTGCCAGCAGTTTAATGACAGGGGGCGCGAGGTCACCCCTCCACTTT
TRBJ2-7 TRBD2 . 16 TRBV7-2 CASSLELVGGFYEQYF TGTGCCAGCAGCTTAGAATTGGTGGGAGGGTTCTACGAGCAGTACTTC
TRBJ1-6 TRBD1 . 17 TRBV30 CAWTAPMTGVYNSPLHF TGTGCCTGGACAGCACCGATGACAGGGGTTTATAATTCACCCCTCCACTTT
TRBJ2-7 . . 15 TRBV18 CASSPPSGRRDEQYF TGTGCCAGCTCACCACCGTCGGGAAGGCGGGACGAGCAGTACTTC
TRBJ1-5 . . 16 TRBV30 CAWSVGQPLGRQPQHF TGTGCCTGGAGTGTAGGCCAGCCCCTGGGGCGGCAGCCCCAGCATTTT
TRBJ2-7 . . 13 TRBV19 CGHRDTSSYEQYF TGTGGCCACCGGGACACGAGCTCCTACGAGCAGTACTTC
TRBJ2-7 TRBD2 . 16 TRBV15 CATSLGSGSRFYEQYF TGTGCCACCAGCCTGGGTAGCGGGAGTAGGTTCTACGAGCAGTACTTC
TRBJ1-2 . . 12 TRBV6-6 CASSYTGYGYTF TGTGCCAGCAGTTACACGGGATATGGCTACACCTTC
TRBJ1-2 . few 15 TRBV6-5 CASSYKGKANYGYTF TGTGCCAGCAGTTACAAGGGGAAAGCTAACTATGGCTACACCTTC
TRBJ1-5 TRBD1 . 14 TRBV2 CASSYPTGGQPQHF TGTGCCAGCTCCTACCCGACAGGGGGTCAGCCCCAGCATTTT
TRBJ2-1 . . 14 TRBV4-1 CASSQTPSYNEQFF TGCGCCAGCAGCCAGACACCCTCCTACAATGAGCAGTTCTTC
TRBJ1-1 . . 15 TRBV9 CASSVSPGGNTEAFF TGTGCCAGCAGCGTATCCCCGGGGGGGAACACTGAAGCTTTCTTT
TRBJ1-2 TRBD1 . 13 TRBV5-1 CASSWGQGNGYTF TGCGCCAGCAGCTGGGGACAGGGAAATGGCTACACCTTC
TRBJ1-1 . . 14 TRBV6-5 CASSYGGQAVEAFF TGTGCCAGCAGTTACGGGGGACAAGCCGTTGAAGCTTTCTTT
TRBJ1-1 . . 16 TRBV7-9 CASSPRGSPPNTEAFF TGTGCCAGCAGCCCCAGAGGAAGCCCTCCGAACACTGAAGCTTTCTTT
TRBJ1-1 TRBD1 . 15 TRBV28 CASRSGQGMNTEAFF TGTGCCAGCAGGTCCGGACAGGGAATGAACACTGAAGCTTTCTTT
TRBJ2-7 . once 15 TRBV27 CASSSPGAGVYEQYF TGTGCCAGCAGTTCCCCAGGAGCGGGTGTGTACGAGCAGTACTTC
TRBJ2-7 . . 12 TRBV7-9 CASSPWAAEQYF TGTGCCAGCAGCCCCTGGGCCGCCGAGCAGTACTTC
TRBJ1-2 TRBD1 . 14 TRBV5-6 CASSRGQGPYGYTF TGTGCCAGCAGCCGGGGACAGGGCCCCTATGGCTACACCTTC
TRBJ2-7 TRBD1 . 13 TRBV7-2 CASSWGQGYEQYF TGTGCCAGCAGCTGGGGACAGGGCTACGAGCAGTACTTC
TRBJ2-1 . . 16 TRBV4-2 CASSQAPRSSYNEQFF TGTGCCAGCAGCCAAGCCCCTAGGAGCTCCTACAATGAGCAGTTCTTC
TRBJ1-1 TRBD1 . 16 TRBV5-1 CASSLVGTGRNTEAFF TGCGCCAGCAGCTTGGTGGGGACAGGGAGGAACACTGAAGCTTTCTTT
TRBJ1-2 . . 13 TRBV6-6 CASSSSRSDGYTF .
TRBJ1-6 TRBD1 . 14 TRBV2 CASCRDSLNSPLHF TGTGCCAGCTGTCGGGACAGTCTTAATTCACCCCTCCACTTT